Below, 21 T cell receptor beta chains from the same sample are listed, as sequenced in a study of blood T cell repertoires in COVID-19. Profiling relied on immunoSEQ multiplex PCR, and the TCRdb table lists in-frame clones only, not all of them. Of about 190,000 clones in the sample, about 90% were seen once. The specimen sequenced was peripheral blood. The receptors here all came from a middle-aged man with acute or convalescent COVID-19.

This rearrangement joins TRBV7-3 to TRBJ2-5, with 7 bases matching TRBD1. Germline CDR1 reads SGHTA; CDR2 reads FQGTGA. V lost 5 bases, J lost 4 bases, and 10 bases stayed unmatched. The CDR3 is made up of 15 amino acids. In DNA, the CDR3 is TGTGCCAGCAGCGTGACAGGGTCCCGGGCAGAGACCCAGTACTTC. It translates to CASSVTGSRAETQYF.

This sequence joins TRBV11-2 and TRBJ1-6, with D perhaps TRBD1 (6 bases). Germline V gives CDR1 SGHAT, CDR2 FQNNGV. Trimming left V 3 bases short and J 0 bases short, with 9 bases between. The length of the CDR3 is 16 residues. CDR3 region: CASSFRGSSYNSPLHF. The DNA for the CDR3 is TGTGCCAGCAGCTTTAGGGGGAGCTCCTATAATTCACCCCTCCACTTT.

This chain connects TRBV14 to TRBJ2-1; D is unresolved. Germline V gene data show CDR1 as SGHDN and CDR2 as FVKESK. Trimming stripped 0 bases from V and 3 bases from J, with 9 bases between. The CDR3 spans 15 residues. The CDR3, as DNA: TGTGCCAGCAGCCAAGATTCAAGCGACTACAATGAGCAGTTCTTC. Translating gives CASSQDSSDYNEQFF.

V is TRBV2 and J is TRBJ2-7; D unresolved. Between the trimmed V and J ends, which lost 2 bases and 2 bases, there was a span of 10 bases. The CDR3 length is 14 residues. Germline V gene data show CDR1 as SNHLY and CDR2 as FYNNEI. Written as DNA, the CDR3 is TGTGCCAGCAGTGAAAGTTTCCAGACCTACGAGCAGTACTTC. Amino acids: CASSESFQTYEQYF.

V usage is TRBV29-1 and J usage is TRBJ2-3; 11 nucleotides line up with TRBD2. The CDR3 runs 15 residues. Per germline, CDR1 SQVTM and CDR2 ANQGSEA. V lost 7 bases to trimming and J lost 1 base; unmatched junction nucleotides: 7. The CDR3 sequence is CSAGTSGTGTDTQYF. The CDR3 region has the DNA TGCAGCGCCGGGACTAGCGGTACCGGCACAGATACGCAGTATTTT.

The sample holds one count of this clone. The CDR3: CASSFTAGYVDNEQFF. For the CDR3, the DNA is TGTGCCAGCAGCTTCACGGCGGGGTACGTTGACAATGAGCAGTTCTTC. This chain connects TRBV11-2 to TRBJ2-1; weak D call: TRBD2 (6 bases). Germline assignment: CDR1 SGHAT and CDR2 FQNNGV. The germline V and J ends were trimmed by 3 bases and 5 bases, with 17 bases remaining between them. CDR3 length equals 16 residues. The full variable domain, completed using reference TRBV11-2 and TRBJ2-1, is EAGVAQSPRYKIIEKRQSVAFWCNPISGHATLYWYQQILGQGPKLLIQFQNNGVVDDSQLPKDRFSAERLKGVDSTLKIQPAKLEDSAVYLCASSFTAGYVDNEQFFGPGTRLTVL.

The chain combines TRBV5-1 with TRBJ2-1; 12 bases match TRBD1. The CDR3 loop spans 17 amino acids. The germline gives CDR1 SGHRS, CDR2 YFSETQ. J was trimmed by 7 bases and V by 0 bases; bases with no gene match: 8. In nucleotides, the CDR3 is TGCGCCAGCAGCTTGGTGCCCGGGACAGGGGGCGCAAATGAGCAGTTCTTC. Translation gives CASSLVPGTGGANEQFF. Variable domain in full (rest from reference TRBV5-1 and TRBJ2-1): KAGVTQTPRYLIKTRGQQVTLSCSPISGHRSVSWYQQTPGQGLQFLFEYFSETQRNKGNFPGRFSGRQFSNSRSEMNVSTLELGDSALYLCASSLVPGTGGANEQFFGPGTRLTVL.

The V gene is TRBV2, the J gene TRBJ1-2; 7 bases match TRBD1. From germline, CDR1 is SNHLY and CDR2 FYNNEI. V shed 5 bases and J 2 bases; nucleotides not matched to a gene: 5. The CDR3 totals 14 residues. Here the CDR3 reads CASSPRTGNYGYTF. CDR3 nucleotide sequence: TGTGCCAGCAGTCCACGGACAGGAAACTATGGCTACACCTTC.

CDR3 bases: TGCGCCAGCAGTGAGTTTGACAGGGCGGATTGTGGCTACACCTTC. It encodes CASSEFDRADCGYTF. The rearrangement joins TRBV10-1 to TRBJ1-2, with 7 bases identical to TRBD1. This CDR3 region has 15 residues. V lost 1 base, J lost 7 bases, and 9 bases stayed unmatched. In germline, CDR1 is WNHNN, CDR2 SYGVQD (reference sequence).

J is TRBJ2-7 and V is TRBV4-2; possible D gene TRBD2, 6 bases. The CDR3 runs 15 residues. Germline loops: CDR1 LGHNA, CDR2 YNFKEQ. V was cut by 3 bases and J by 2 bases, with 14 bases left in between. CDR3: CASSQAWGETYEQYF. In DNA, the CDR3 is TGTGCCAGCAGCCAGGCCTGGGGGGAAACCTACGAGCAGTACTTC.

The chain links TRBV29-1 to TRBJ2-1; 10 nucleotides agree with TRBD1. There are 15 residues in the CDR3. With V trimmed by 7 bases and J by 4 bases, 10 bases remained unmatched. The V gene's germline CDR1 is SQVTM and CDR2 ANQGSEA. The CDR3 loop reads CSASGGTGEYNEQFF. Written as DNA, the CDR3 is TGCAGCGCCTCCGGGGGGACAGGGGAATACAATGAGCAGTTCTTC.

The V gene is TRBV7-2, the J gene TRBJ2-7; 7 bases match TRBD1. Germline-derived CDR1 and CDR2 are SGHTA and FQGNSA. Trimming at V came to 5 bases and at J to 6 bases, leaving 10 bases not matched to a gene. The length of the CDR3 is 14 residues. CDR3 in DNA: TGTGCCAGCAGCGTCGACAGGGAAACGGGCGAGCAGTACGTC. This encodes CASSVDRETGEQYV.

The V and J genes are TRBV5-1 and TRBJ2-5, with D maybe TRBD1 (6 bases). V shed 0 bases and J shed 5 bases, with 17 bases lying between them. This CDR3 is 16 amino acids long. CDR1 is SGHRS, CDR2 YFSETQ, per germline. In DNA, the CDR3 is TGCGCCAGCAGCTTGGATGGGTCTACAGGGATGGAGACCCAGTACTTC. Residues: CASSLDGSTGMETQYF. Supplemented by reference TRBV5-1 and TRBJ2-5, the full variable domain reads KAGVTQTPRYLIKTRGQQVTLSCSPISGHRSVSWYQQTPGQGLQFLFEYFSETQRNKGNFPGRFSGRQFSNSRSEMNVSTLELGDSALYLCASSLDGSTGMETQYFGPGTRLLVL.

The chain joins TRBV20-1 to TRBJ1-3, with unresolved D. Between the trimmed V and J ends, which lost 3 bases and 0 bases, there was a span of 9 bases. CDR1 and CDR2 from the germline V gene are DFQATT and SNEGSKA (reference sequence). The CDR3 covers 14 residues. Here the CDR3 reads CSASWSSSGNTIYF. As DNA, the CDR3 is TGCAGTGCTAGTTGGAGCAGCTCTGGAAACACCATATATTTT.

The V gene is TRBV6-2 or TRBV6-3, the J gene TRBJ2-7; no clear D. V was cut by 4 bases and J by 0 bases, with 13 bases left in between. The CDR3 runs 15 residues. The germline gives CDR1 MNHEY, CDR2 SVGEGT. The CDR3 nucleotides read TGTGCCAGCAGTTCTTTTTCACAGAGCTCCTACGAGCAGTACGTC. Amino acids: CASSSFSQSSYEQYV.

Notes on this clone: Other DNA sequences from this sample encode an identical CDR3 as well. The J gene is TRBJ1-3, the V gene TRBV9, with D unclear. The CDR3 loop spans 15 amino acids. The V gene's germline CDR1 is SGDLS and CDR2 YYNGEE. V lost 0 bases, J lost 0 bases, and 7 bases lay in between. This CDR3 is CASSVGAVSGNTIYF. As DNA, the CDR3 is TGTGCCAGCAGCGTAGGGGCAGTCTCTGGAAACACCATATATTTT.

As concerns this clone: Other DNA variants within this sample encode the same CDR3. V gene TRBV30 combines with J gene TRBJ1-5; D unresolved. The length of the CDR3 is 13 residues. Germline V lookup: CDR1 GTSNPN, CDR2 SVGIG (reference sequence). The V and J ends lost 2 bases and 0 bases respectively, with 5 bases between them. CDR3 region: CAWSSNSNQPQHF. CDR3 sequence (DNA): TGTGCCTGGAGTTCAAATAGCAATCAGCCCCAGCATTTT.

The chain recombines TRBV6-5 with TRBJ2-3; 9 bases are shared with TRBD2. There are 14 residues in the CDR3. V lost 6 bases, J lost 3 bases, and 4 bases stayed unmatched. The V gene's germline CDR1 is MNHEY and CDR2 SVGAGI. The CDR3 DNA reads TGTGCCAGCAGCCGCGGGGGGGGGACAGATACGCAGTATTTT. Its translation is CASSRGGGTDTQYF.

The rearrangement links TRBV25-1 to TRBJ2-1; 7 nucleotides line up with TRBD2. J lost 0 bases, V lost 7 bases, and 15 bases had no gene match. The CDR3 loop spans 18 amino acids. CDR1 and CDR2 (germline): MGHDK, SYGVNS. The CDR3 spells CASKAAIGGGDSYNEQFF. The DNA for the CDR3 is TGTGCCAGCAAGGCCGCAATCGGGGGAGGGGACTCCTACAATGAGCAGTTCTTC.

This sequence joins TRBV3-1 (or the pseudogene TRBV3-2) and TRBJ1-5; D not resolved. V was cut by 2 bases and J by 3 bases, with 8 bases left in between. The CDR3 length is 14 residues. From germline, CDR1 is LGHDT and CDR2 YNNKEL (reference sequence). The CDR3 DNA reads as TGTGCCAGCAGCCAACAGGCCGCCAATCAGCCCCAGCATTTT. Translation gives CASSQQAANQPQHF.

Points on this clone: At one of its ends the junction is not consistent with the germline gene, which may arise from a read error. The J gene is TRBJ2-3, the V gene TRBV3-1 (or the pseudogene TRBV3-2), with unresolved D. The CDR3 consists of 13 residues. Germline assignment: CDR1 LGHDT and CDR2 YNNKEL (reference sequence). CDR3 DNA: TGTGCCGGCAGCCACCCTAGCACAGATACGCAGTATTTT. Its protein product is CAGSHPSTDTQYF.